This is a list of T cell receptor beta chains from one sample in a study of blood T cell repertoires in COVID-19. The table came from immunoSEQ multiplex PCR; TCRdb's copy has only in-frame clones and leaves some out. The table records 120,000 or so clones, 65% to 90% of them present only once. The sequenced sample was peripheral blood. The receptors shown here come from a woman older than 75 with acute or convalescent COVID-19. The CDR3 runs from the conserved cysteine through the conserved F or W. D genes are given only for firm matches. A row's size may be missing; if present it is once, few, many or a size class.

J gene: TRBJ1-1; V gene: TRBV2; clone size: -; D gene: TRBD1; CDR3 length: 12; CDR3 protein: CASSGDRGYAFF; CDR3 DNA: TGTGCCAGCAGTGGGGACAGGGGGTACGCTTTCTTT
J gene: TRBJ2-7; V gene: TRBV29-1; clone size: few; D gene: -; CDR3 length: 11; CDR3 protein: CSVGRAGEQYF; CDR3 DNA: TGCAGCGTTGGTAGGGCGGGCGAGCAGTACTTC
J gene: TRBJ1-4; V gene: TRBV28; clone size: -; D gene: TRBD1; CDR3 length: 17; CDR3 protein: CASSPRTGAVANEKLFF; CDR3 DNA: TGTGCCAGCAGTCCGAGGACAGGGGCCGTCGCTAATGAAAAACTGTTTTTT
J gene: TRBJ1-4; V gene: TRBV12-3/TRBV12-4; clone size: once; D gene: -; CDR3 length: 13; CDR3 protein: CASRRGGTEKLFF; CDR3 DNA: TGTGCCAGCAGGAGAGGGGGTACTGAAAAACTGTTTTTT
J gene: TRBJ1-1; V gene: TRBV3-1/TRBV3-2; clone size: -; D gene: -; CDR3 length: 14; CDR3 protein: CASSQGFRDREAFF; CDR3 DNA: TGTGCCAGCAGCCAAGGTTTCAGGGATCGCGAAGCTTTCTTT
J gene: TRBJ1-6; V gene: TRBV7-3; clone size: -; D gene: -; CDR3 length: 15; CDR3 protein: CASSLTGQGHSPLHF; CDR3 DNA: TGTGCCAGCAGCTTAACGGGCCAGGGTCATTCACCCCTCCACTTT
J gene: TRBJ1-2; V gene: TRBV12-3/TRBV12-4; clone size: -; D gene: -; CDR3 length: 13; CDR3 protein: CASSPLGLYGYTF; CDR3 DNA: TGTGCCAGCAGTCCCCTTGGCCTTTATGGCTACACCTTC
J gene: TRBJ2-5; V gene: TRBV5-1; clone size: -; D gene: TRBD1; CDR3 length: 15; CDR3 protein: CASSLGDRVQETQYF; CDR3 DNA: TGCGCCAGCAGCTTGGGGGACAGGGTACAAGAGACCCAGTACTTC
J gene: TRBJ1-2; V gene: TRBV27; clone size: -; D gene: -; CDR3 length: 14; CDR3 protein: CASSLSWSDYGYTF; CDR3 DNA: TGTGCCAGCAGTTTATCGTGGTCAGACTATGGCTACACCTTC
J gene: TRBJ2-3; V gene: TRBV7-8; clone size: -; D gene: TRBD1; CDR3 length: 15; CDR3 protein: CASSKNRGVTDTQYF; CDR3 DNA: TGTGCCAGCAGCAAAAACAGGGGAGTCACAGATACGCAGTATTTT
J gene: TRBJ2-7; V gene: TRBV7-9; clone size: -; D gene: -; CDR3 length: 14; CDR3 protein: CASSLTALSSEQYF; CDR3 DNA: TGTGCCAGCAGCTTGACAGCTCTATCGTCCGAGCAGTACTTC
J gene: TRBJ2-4; V gene: TRBV5-1; clone size: -; D gene: TRBD1; CDR3 length: 16; CDR3 protein: CASSLAQGAGMNIQYF; CDR3 DNA: TGCGCCAGCAGCTTGGCGCAGGGGGCGGGGATGAACATTCAGTACTTC
J gene: TRBJ1-4; V gene: TRBV28; clone size: -; D gene: -; CDR3 length: 17; CDR3 protein: CASSAWAGAATNEKLFF; CDR3 DNA: TGTGCCAGCAGCGCCTGGGCGGGAGCTGCAACTAATGAAAAACTGTTTTTT
J gene: TRBJ1-4; V gene: TRBV5-1; clone size: -; D gene: -; CDR3 length: 16; CDR3 protein: CASSLRGEATNEKLFF; CDR3 DNA: TGCGCCAGCAGCTTGAGGGGTGAAGCAACTAATGAAAAACTGTTTTTT
J gene: TRBJ1-1; V gene: TRBV27; clone size: -; D gene: -; CDR3 length: 14; CDR3 protein: CASSFRQVNTEAFF; CDR3 DNA: TGTGCCAGCAGTTTCAGGCAGGTGAACACTGAAGCTTTCTTT
J gene: TRBJ2-1; V gene: TRBV5-1; clone size: -; D gene: -; CDR3 length: 15; CDR3 protein: CASSSGQPLYNEQFF; CDR3 DNA: TGCGCCAGCAGCTCGGGACAACCCCTCTACAATGAGCAGTTCTTC
J gene: TRBJ1-2; V gene: TRBV2; clone size: -; D gene: -; CDR3 length: 15; CDR3 protein: CASRIFGPRGYGYTF; CDR3 DNA: TGTGCCAGCAGGATCTTTGGGCCCCGGGGCTATGGCTACACCTTC
J gene: TRBJ1-4; V gene: TRBV29-1; clone size: few; D gene: -; CDR3 length: 13; CDR3 protein: CSVLSRFSEKLFF; CDR3 DNA: TGCAGCGTCCTCTCTCGATTTAGCGAAAAACTGTTTTTT
J gene: TRBJ2-5; V gene: TRBV9; clone size: -; D gene: -; CDR3 length: 13; CDR3 protein: CASSATDQETQYF; CDR3 DNA: TGTGCCAGCAGCGCGACAGACCAAGAGACCCAGTACTTC
J gene: TRBJ1-6; V gene: TRBV15; clone size: -; D gene: -; CDR3 length: 16; CDR3 protein: CATSRDLPGMGSPLHF; CDR3 DNA: TGTGCCACCAGCAGAGATCTTCCCGGGATGGGTTCACCCCTCCACTTT
J gene: TRBJ2-1; V gene: TRBV5-1; clone size: once; D gene: TRBD1; CDR3 length: 14; CDR3 protein: CASSGTGGGNEQFF; CDR3 DNA: TGCGCCAGCAGCGGGACAGGGGGAGGGAATGAGCAGTTCTTC
J gene: TRBJ2-7; V gene: TRBV2; clone size: -; D gene: TRBD1; CDR3 length: 13; CDR3 protein: CASRIDRGGEQYF; CDR3 DNA: TGTGCCAGCAGGATCGACAGGGGAGGCGAGCAGTACTTC
J gene: TRBJ1-2; V gene: TRBV23-1; clone size: -; D gene: -; CDR3 length: 15; CDR3 protein: CASSQSLQFNYGYTF; CDR3 DNA: TGCGCCAGCAGTCAATCGTTACAGTTTAACTATGGCTACACCTTC
J gene: TRBJ2-5; V gene: TRBV20-1; clone size: -; D gene: TRBD2; CDR3 length: 11; CDR3 protein: CSARKKRGTYF; CDR3 DNA: TGCAGTGCTAGAAAGAAGCGGGGGACGTACTTC
J gene: TRBJ1-1; V gene: TRBV18; clone size: -; D gene: TRBD1; CDR3 length: 17; CDR3 protein: CASSPRIGTGGNTEAFF; CDR3 DNA: TGTGCCAGCTCACCACGGATCGGGACAGGAGGGAACACTGAAGCTTTCTTT
J gene: TRBJ2-2; V gene: TRBV7-8; clone size: -; D gene: TRBD1; CDR3 length: 14; CDR3 protein: CASSGGQGTGELFF; CDR3 DNA: TGTGCCAGCAGCGGGGGACAGGGGACAGGGGAGCTGTTTTTT
J gene: TRBJ1-1; V gene: TRBV3-1/TRBV3-2; clone size: -; D gene: TRBD1; CDR3 length: 14; CDR3 protein: CASSQDRGQGPAFF; CDR3 DNA: TGTGCCAGCAGCCAAGATCGGGGACAGGGCCCGGCTTTCTTT
J gene: TRBJ1-1; V gene: TRBV5-1; clone size: -; D gene: -; CDR3 length: 14; CDR3 protein: CASSPQGLNTEAFF; CDR3 DNA: TGCGCCAGCAGCCCACAGGGTTTGAACACTGAAGCTTTCTTT
J gene: TRBJ1-2; V gene: TRBV2; clone size: -; D gene: TRBD1; CDR3 length: 14; CDR3 protein: CASSGTDYNYGYTF; CDR3 DNA: TGTGCCAGCAGCGGGACAGATTATAACTATGGCTACACCTTC
J gene: TRBJ1-1; V gene: TRBV19; clone size: -; D gene: TRBD1; CDR3 length: 13; CDR3 protein: CASSQGAYTEAFF; CDR3 DNA: TGTGCCAGTTCACAGGGGGCTTACACTGAAGCTTTCTTT
J gene: TRBJ2-7; V gene: TRBV5-1; clone size: -; D gene: TRBD2; CDR3 length: 15; CDR3 protein: CASSLGLGLGYEQYF; CDR3 DNA: TGCGCCAGCAGCTTGGGTCTGGGACTAGGCTACGAGCAGTACTTC